This T cell receptor (beta chain) was identified during a study of blood T cell repertoires in COVID-19. Study overall: From T cells, B-cell-depleted T cells, or PBMCs came the material, which was cDNA or gDNA.

In the authors' workflow: Amplifying reference gene primers gave estimates of nucleated cell counts. The assay was immunoSEQ multiplex PCR, and TCRdb's table has in-frame clones only and misses some. D and trimming were read from the DNA, whereas the V and J calls and clone size are those reported in that table. This repertoire shows approximately 170,000 clones, more than 70% found once; its top ten account for 2% to 2.5%. Germline lookup yields CDR1 SGDLS and CDR2 YYNGEE. With 4 bases clipped from V and 2 bases from J, the junction kept 6 bases outside the gene matches. The CDR3 is 16 residues long.

V is TRBV9 and J is TRBJ1-3; 10 nucleotides line up with TRBD1. Sequencing used peripheral blood. The sequence derives from a man in his forties or fifties who had recovered from COVID-19. In DNA, the CDR3 is TGTGCCAGCAGCTCAAGGACAGGGGGGACTGGAAACACCATATATTTT. Translation gives CASSSRTGGTGNTIYF.